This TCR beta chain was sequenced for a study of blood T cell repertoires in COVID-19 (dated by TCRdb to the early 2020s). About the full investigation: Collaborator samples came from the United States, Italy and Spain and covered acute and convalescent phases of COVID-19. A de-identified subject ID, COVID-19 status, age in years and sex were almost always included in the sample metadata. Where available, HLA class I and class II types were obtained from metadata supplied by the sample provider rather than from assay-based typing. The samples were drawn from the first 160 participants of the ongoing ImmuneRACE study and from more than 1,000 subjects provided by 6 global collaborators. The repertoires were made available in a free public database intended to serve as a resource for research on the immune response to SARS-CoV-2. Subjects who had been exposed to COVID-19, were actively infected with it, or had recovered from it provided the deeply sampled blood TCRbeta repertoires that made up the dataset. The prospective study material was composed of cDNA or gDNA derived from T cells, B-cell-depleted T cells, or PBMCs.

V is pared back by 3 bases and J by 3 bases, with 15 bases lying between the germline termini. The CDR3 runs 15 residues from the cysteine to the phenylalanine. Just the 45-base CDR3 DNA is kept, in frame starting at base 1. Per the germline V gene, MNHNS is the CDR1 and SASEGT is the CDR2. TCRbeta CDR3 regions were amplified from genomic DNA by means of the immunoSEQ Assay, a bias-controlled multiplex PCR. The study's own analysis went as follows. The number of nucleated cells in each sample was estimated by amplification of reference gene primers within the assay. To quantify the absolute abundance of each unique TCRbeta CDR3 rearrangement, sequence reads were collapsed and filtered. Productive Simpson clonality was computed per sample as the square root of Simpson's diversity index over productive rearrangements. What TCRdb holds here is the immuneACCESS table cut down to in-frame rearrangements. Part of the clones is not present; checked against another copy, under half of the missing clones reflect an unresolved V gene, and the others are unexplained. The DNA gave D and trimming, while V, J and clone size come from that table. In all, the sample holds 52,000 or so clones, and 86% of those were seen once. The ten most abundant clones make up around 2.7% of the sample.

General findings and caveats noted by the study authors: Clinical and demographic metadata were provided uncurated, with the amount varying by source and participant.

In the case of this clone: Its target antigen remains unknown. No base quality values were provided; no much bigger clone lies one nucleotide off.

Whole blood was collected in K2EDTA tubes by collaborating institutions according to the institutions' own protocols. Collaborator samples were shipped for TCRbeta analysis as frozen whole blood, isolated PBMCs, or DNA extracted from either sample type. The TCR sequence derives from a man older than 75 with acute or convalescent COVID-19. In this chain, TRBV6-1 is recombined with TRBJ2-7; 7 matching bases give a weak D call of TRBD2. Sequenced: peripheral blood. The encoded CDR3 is CASSETAGAFYEQYF. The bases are TGTGCCAGCAGTGAGACGGCGGGGGCTTTCTACGAGCAGTACTTC.